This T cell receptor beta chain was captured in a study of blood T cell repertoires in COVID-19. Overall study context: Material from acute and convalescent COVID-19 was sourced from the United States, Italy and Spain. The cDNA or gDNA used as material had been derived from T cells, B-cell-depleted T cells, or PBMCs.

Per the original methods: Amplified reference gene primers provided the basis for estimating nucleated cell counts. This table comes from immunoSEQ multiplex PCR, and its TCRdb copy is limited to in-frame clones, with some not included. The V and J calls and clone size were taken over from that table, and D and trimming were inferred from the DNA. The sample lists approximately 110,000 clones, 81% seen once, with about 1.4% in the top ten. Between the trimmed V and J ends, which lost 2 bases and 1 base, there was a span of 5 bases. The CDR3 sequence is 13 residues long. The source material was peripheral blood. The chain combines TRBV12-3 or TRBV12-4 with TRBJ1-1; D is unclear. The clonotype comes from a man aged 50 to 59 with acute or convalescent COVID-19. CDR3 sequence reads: CASSLNRNTEAFF. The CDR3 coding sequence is TGTGCCAGCAGTTTAAACAGGAACACTGAAGCTTTCTTT.